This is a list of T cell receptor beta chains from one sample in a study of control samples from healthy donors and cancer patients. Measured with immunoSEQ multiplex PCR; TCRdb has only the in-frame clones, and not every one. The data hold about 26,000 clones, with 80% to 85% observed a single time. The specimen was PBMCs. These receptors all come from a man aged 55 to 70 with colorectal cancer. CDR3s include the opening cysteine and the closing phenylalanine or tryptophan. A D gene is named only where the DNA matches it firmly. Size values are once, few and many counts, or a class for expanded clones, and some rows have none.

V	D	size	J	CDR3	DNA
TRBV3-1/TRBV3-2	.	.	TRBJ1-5	CASSQDSRQDGTQHF	TGTGCCAGCAGCCAAGATTCTCGGCAAGATGGAACCCAGCATTTT
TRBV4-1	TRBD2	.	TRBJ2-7	CASSQAGTSGEQYF	TGCGCCAGCAGCCAAGCCGGGACTAGCGGCGAGCAGTACTTC
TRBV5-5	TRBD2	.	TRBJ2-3	CASSLEASGGANTQYF	TGTGCCAGCAGCTTGGAGGCTAGCGGGGGGGCAAATACGCAGTATTTT
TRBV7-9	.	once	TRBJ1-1	CASSLVEDTEAFF	TGTGCCAGCAGCTTAGTAGAGGACACTGAAGCTTTCTTT
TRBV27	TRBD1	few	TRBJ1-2	CASRPGQVHGYTF	TGTGCCAGCAGGCCGGGACAGGTCCATGGCTACACCTTC
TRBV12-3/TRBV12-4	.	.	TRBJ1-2	CASSLGQLYGYTF	TGTGCCAGCAGTTTAGGGCAGCTCTATGGCTACACCTTC
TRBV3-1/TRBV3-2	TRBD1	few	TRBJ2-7	CASNHGTGGHEQYF	TGTGCCAGCAACCACGGGACAGGGGGCCACGAGCAGTACTTC
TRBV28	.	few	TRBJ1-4	CASSYDEKLFF	TGTGCCAGCAGTTATGATGAAAAACTGTTTTTT
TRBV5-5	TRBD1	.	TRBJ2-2	CASSLETGPGELFF	TGTGCCAGCAGCTTGGAGACAGGGCCCGGGGAGCTGTTTTTT
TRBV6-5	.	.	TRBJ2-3	CASSLGWTDTQYF	TGTGCCAGCAGTTTAGGATGGACGGATACGCAGTATTTT
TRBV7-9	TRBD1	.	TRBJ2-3	CASSWMGQPFTDTQYF	TGTGCCAGCAGCTGGATGGGACAGCCATTCACAGATACGCAGTATTTT
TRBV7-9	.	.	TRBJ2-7	CASSPGEGYEQYF	TGTGCCAGCAGCCCGGGTGAGGGCTACGAGCAGTACTTC
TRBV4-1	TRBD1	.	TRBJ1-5	CASSQDRGNQPQHF	TGCGCCAGCAGCCAAGACAGGGGGAACCAGCCCCAGCATTTT
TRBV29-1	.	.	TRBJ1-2	CSVVLALGWGYTF	TGCAGCGTTGTATTGGCTCTAGGGTGGGGCTACACCTTC
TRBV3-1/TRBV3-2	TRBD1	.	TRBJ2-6	CASSQGQGARSGANVLTF	TGTGCCAGCAGCCAAGGGCAGGGGGCCCGCTCTGGGGCCAACGTCCTGACTTTC
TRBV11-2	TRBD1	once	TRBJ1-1	CASRTQGSTEAFF	TGTGCCAGCAGGACACAGGGGAGCACTGAAGCTTTCTTT
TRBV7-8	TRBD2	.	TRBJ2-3	CASSRGGAGTDTQYF	TGTGCCAGCAGCCGCGGGGGGGCCGGCACAGATACGCAGTATTTT
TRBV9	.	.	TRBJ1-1	CASSVVYGNTEAFF	TGTGCCAGCAGCGTAGTTTACGGGAACACTGAAGCTTTCTTT
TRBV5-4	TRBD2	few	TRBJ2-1	CASSLGGLAGGLYNEQFF	TGTGCCAGCAGCTTGGGAGGACTAGCGGGGGGGCTCTACAATGAGCAGTTCTTC
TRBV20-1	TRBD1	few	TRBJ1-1	CKVGGPAEAFF	TGCAAGGTAGGGGGCCCCGCTGAAGCTTTCTTT
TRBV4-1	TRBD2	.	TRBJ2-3	CASSQEGSGGGTDTQYF	TGCGCCAGCAGCCAAGAAGGTAGCGGGGGGGGCACAGATACGCAGTATTTT
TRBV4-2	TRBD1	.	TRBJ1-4	CASSQDLTGGNEKLFF	TGTGCCAGCAGCCAAGATCTGACAGGGGGGAATGAAAAACTGTTTTTT
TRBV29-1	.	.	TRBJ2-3	CSANRQGPTDTQYF	TGCAGCGCAAATCGCCAGGGCCCCACAGATACGCAGTATTTT
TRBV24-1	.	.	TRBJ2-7	CATSGARSSYEQYF	TGTGCCACCAGTGGGGCGCGCAGCTCCTACGAGCAGTACTTC
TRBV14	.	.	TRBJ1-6	CASSQVQGFRAPLHF	TGTGCCAGCAGCCAAGTCCAGGGATTTAGGGCACCCCTCCACTTT
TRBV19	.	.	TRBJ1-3	CASSLDRVGNTIYF	TGTGCCAGTAGTTTGGACAGAGTTGGAAACACCATATATTTT
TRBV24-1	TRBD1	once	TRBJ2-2	CATSETGTGPGELFF	TGTGCCACCAGTGAAACCGGGACAGGGCCCGGGGAGCTGTTTTTT
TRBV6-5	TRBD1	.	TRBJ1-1	CASRQGAGNTEAFF	TGTGCCAGCAGACAGGGGGCCGGGAACACTGAAGCTTTCTTT
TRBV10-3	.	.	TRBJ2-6	CATQGGSGANVLTF	TGTGCCACCCAGGGGGGATCTGGGGCCAACGTCCTGACTTTC
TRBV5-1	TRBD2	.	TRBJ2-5	CASSRGLAETQYF	TGCGCCAGCAGCCGGGGACTAGCGGAGACCCAGTACTTC
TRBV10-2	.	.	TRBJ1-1	CASSEVPGSNTEAFF	TGCGCCAGCAGTGAGGTTCCGGGTTCGAACACTGAAGCTTTCTTT
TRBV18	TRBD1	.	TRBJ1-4	CASSLYTGAREKLFF	TGTGCCAGCTCACTATACACAGGGGCAAGGGAAAAACTGTTTTTT
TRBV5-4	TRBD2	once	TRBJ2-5	CASSFRVGGEETQYF	TGTGCCAGCAGCTTTCGGGTCGGGGGGGAAGAGACCCAGTACTTC
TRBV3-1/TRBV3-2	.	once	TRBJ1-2	CASSVWSEEGGYTF	TGTGCCAGCAGCGTCTGGTCCGAGGAAGGAGGCTACACCTTC
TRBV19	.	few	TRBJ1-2	CASSRPSMGADGYTF	TGTGCCAGTAGTAGGCCGTCGATGGGGGCCGATGGCTACACCTTC
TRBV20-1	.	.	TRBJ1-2	CSAGRHPYTF	TGCAGTGCTGGGAGACATCCCTACACCTTC
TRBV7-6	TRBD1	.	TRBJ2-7	CASSQGTAQGKHGHEQYF	TGTGCCAGCAGCCAAGGGACAGCGCAAGGGAAGCACGGACACGAGCAGTACTTC
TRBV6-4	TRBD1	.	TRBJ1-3	CASSEPNTGAGNTIYF	TGTGCCAGCAGTGAGCCAAACACAGGGGCCGGAAACACCATATATTTT
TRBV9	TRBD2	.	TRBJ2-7	CASSVGTSLSYEQYF	TGTGCCAGCAGCGTAGGGACTAGCCTTTCCTACGAGCAGTACTTC
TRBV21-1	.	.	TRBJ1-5	CASHNQPQHF	TGTGCCAGTCACAATCAGCCCCAGCATTTT